This T cell receptor (beta chain) was sequenced in a study of T cells after somatic rescue of genetic block. Produced via immunoSEQ multiplex PCR; TCRdb's table is partial and in-frame only. The sample yields roughly 92,000 clones, 75% to 90% seen once. Sequenced material: peripheral blood mononuclear cells (PBMCs). This TCR was recovered from a woman under 30.

CDR3 DNA: TGTGCCAGCAGCTCCGGACAGGGCGGCACCGGGGAGCTGTTTTTT. This translates into CASSSGQGGTGELFF. The chain carries TRBV7-3 and TRBJ2-2; 8 bases are shared with TRBD1. Per the germline V gene, CDR1 is SGHTA and CDR2 is FQGTGA. J lost 4 bases, V lost 4 bases, and 5 bases had no gene match. CDR3 size: 15 residues.